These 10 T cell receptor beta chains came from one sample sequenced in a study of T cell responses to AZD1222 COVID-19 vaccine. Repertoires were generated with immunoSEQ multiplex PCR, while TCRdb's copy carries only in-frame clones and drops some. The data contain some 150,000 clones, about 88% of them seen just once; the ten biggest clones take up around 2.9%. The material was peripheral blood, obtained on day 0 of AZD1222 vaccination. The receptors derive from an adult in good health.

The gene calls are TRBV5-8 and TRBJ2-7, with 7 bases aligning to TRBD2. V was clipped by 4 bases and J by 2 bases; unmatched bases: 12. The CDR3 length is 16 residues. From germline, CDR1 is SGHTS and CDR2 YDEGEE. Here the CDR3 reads CASSSGTEFYTYEQYF. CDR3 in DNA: TGTGCCAGCAGCAGCGGGACGGAGTTTTATACCTACGAGCAGTACTTC.

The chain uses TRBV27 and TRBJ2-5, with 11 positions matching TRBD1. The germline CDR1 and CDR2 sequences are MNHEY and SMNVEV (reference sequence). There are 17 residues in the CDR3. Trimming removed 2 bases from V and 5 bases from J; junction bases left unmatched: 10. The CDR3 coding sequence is TGTGCCAGCAGTTTAGCCCCCCGGGACAGGGGGAGCGAGACCCAGTACTTC. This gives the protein CASSLAPRDRGSETQYF.

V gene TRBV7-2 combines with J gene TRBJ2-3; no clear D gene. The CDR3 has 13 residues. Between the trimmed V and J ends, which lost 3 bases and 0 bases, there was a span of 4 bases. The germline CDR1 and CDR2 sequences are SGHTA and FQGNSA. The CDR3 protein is CASSFSSTDTQYF. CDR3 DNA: TGTGCCAGCAGCTTCTCTAGCACAGATACGCAGTATTTT.

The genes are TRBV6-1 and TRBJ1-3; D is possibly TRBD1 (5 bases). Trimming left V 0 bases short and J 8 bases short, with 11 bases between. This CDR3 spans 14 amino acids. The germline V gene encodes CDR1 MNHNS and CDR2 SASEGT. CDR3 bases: TGTGCCAGCAGTGAAGCGCTTCGGGGGGACACCATATATTTT. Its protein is CASSEALRGDTIYF.

The CDR3 DNA is TGTGCCAGCAGCTGGACAGGGACCGGGGAGCTGTTTTTT. It is translated as CASSWTGTGELFF. This rearrangement joins TRBV5-5 to TRBJ2-2; 8 bases fit TRBD1. This CDR3 is 13 amino acids long. V shed 3 bases, J shed 5 bases, and the junction held 0 bases outside the gene matches. The germline gives CDR1 SGHKS, CDR2 YYEKEE (reference sequence).

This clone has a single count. Written as DNA, the CDR3 is TGCAGCGTTGAAACGCATCGGATCTATGGCTACACCTTC. It encodes CSVETHRIYGYTF. V gene TRBV29-1 combines with J gene TRBJ1-2; D is unresolved. Germline-derived CDR1 and CDR2 are SQVTM and ANQGSEA. The CDR3 totals 13 residues. V lost 2 bases, J lost 4 bases, and 11 bases lay in between.

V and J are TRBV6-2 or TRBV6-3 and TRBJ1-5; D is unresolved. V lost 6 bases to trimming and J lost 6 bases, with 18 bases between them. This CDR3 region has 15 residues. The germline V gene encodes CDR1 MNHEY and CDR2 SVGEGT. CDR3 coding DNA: TGTGCCAGCAGCGACACTGGCCAACCCAGTCAGCCCCAGCATTTT. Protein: CASSDTGQPSQPQHF.

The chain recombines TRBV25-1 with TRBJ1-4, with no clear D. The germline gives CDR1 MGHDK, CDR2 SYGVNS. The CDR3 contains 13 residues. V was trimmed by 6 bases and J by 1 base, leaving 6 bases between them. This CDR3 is CASRRGTNEKLFF. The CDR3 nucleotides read TGTGCCAGCAGGCGGGGAACTAATGAAAAACTGTTTTTT.

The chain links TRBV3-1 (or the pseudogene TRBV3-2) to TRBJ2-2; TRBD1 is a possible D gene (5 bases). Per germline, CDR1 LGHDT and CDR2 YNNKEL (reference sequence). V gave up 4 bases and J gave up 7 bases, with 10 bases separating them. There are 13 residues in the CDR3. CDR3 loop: CASSLNQGGELFF. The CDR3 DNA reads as TGTGCCAGCAGCCTTAACCAGGGCGGGGAGCTGTTTTTT.

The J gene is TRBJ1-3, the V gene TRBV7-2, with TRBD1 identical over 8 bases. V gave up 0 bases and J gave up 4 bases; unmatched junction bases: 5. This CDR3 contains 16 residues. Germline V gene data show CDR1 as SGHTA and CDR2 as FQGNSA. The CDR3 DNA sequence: TGTGCCAGCAGCTTAGCGCTTGGGACAGGCGGAAACACCATATATTTT. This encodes CASSLALGTGGNTIYF. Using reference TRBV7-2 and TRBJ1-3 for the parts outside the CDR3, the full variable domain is GAGVSQSPSNKVTEKGKDVELRCDPISGHTALYWYRQSLGQGLEFLIYFQGNSAPDKSGLPSDRFSAERTGGSVSTLTIQRTQQEDSAVYLCASSLALGTGGNTIYFGEGSWLTVV.